These T cell receptor beta chains were read from a single sample in a study of CD8 T cells in ankylosing spondylitis. TCRdb ran MiXCR on the 5' RACE reads and lists one entry per CDR3 protein. The sample carries some 350,000 distinct CDR3 sequences, roughly 15% recorded once. The sample was blood, either unsorted or a sorted T cell fraction (not recorded which). These receptors came from a male donor with ankylosing spondylitis or in good health (not recorded which). CDR3s include the opening cysteine and the closing phenylalanine or tryptophan. The D gene is left open where the match is weak. Rows give clone size only sometimes, using once, few, many, or a class for an expanded clone.

J: TRBJ2-1
V: TRBV29-1
size: few
D: TRBD2
DNA: TGCAGCGTGGATGGACTAGCGGGAGGGAGTGAGCAGTTCTTC
CDR3: CSVDGLAGGSEQFF

J: TRBJ2-5
V: TRBV5-1
size: NA
D: NA
DNA: TGCGCCAGCAGCATGGAGGAGGGTTTCAGGACCCAGTACTTC
CDR3: CASSMEEGFRTQYF

J: TRBJ2-1
V: TRBV6-1
size: NA
D: TRBD1
DNA: TGTGCCAGCAGGGGGACAGGGAGCAATGAGCAGTTCTTC
CDR3: CASRGTGSNEQFF

J: TRBJ1-6
V: TRBV10-2
size: few
D: NA
DNA: TGCGCCAGCAGTTGGAATAATTCACCCCTCCACTTT
CDR3: CASSWNNSPLHF

J: TRBJ1-2
V: TRBV15
size: NA
D: TRBD1
DNA: TGTGCCACCAGCAGACAGACAGGGCGGGGGTTCTATGGCTACACCTTC
CDR3: CATSRQTGRGFYGYTF

J: TRBJ2-1
V: TRBV2
size: once
D: NA
DNA: TGTGCCAGCAGCGTCGCCAACAATGAGCAGTTCTTC
CDR3: CASSVANNEQFF

J: TRBJ2-3
V: TRBV5-1
size: NA
D: NA
DNA: TGCGCCAGCAGCTCCGGGACCTCAGGAGCCACAGATACGCAGTATTTT
CDR3: CASSSGTSGATDTQYF

J: TRBJ1-6
V: TRBV9
size: NA
D: NA
DNA: TGTGCCAGCAGCTCAGGAGACCTAACGGCACCCCTCCACTTT
CDR3: CASSSGDLTAPLHF

J: TRBJ2-1
V: TRBV12-3/TRBV12-4
size: many
D: NA
DNA: TGTGCCAGCAGTTGGCGAGGGGCGCAATACAATGAGCAGTTCTTC
CDR3: CASSWRGAQYNEQFF

J: TRBJ2-1
V: TRBV5-1
size: few
D: NA
DNA: TGCGCCAGCAGTAGAGAGCCAGATAACAATGAGCAGTTCTTC
CDR3: CASSREPDNNEQFF

J: TRBJ2-7
V: TRBV12-3/TRBV12-4
size: few
D: NA
DNA: TGTGCCAGCAGCCTACGGACAGCTCCTTCCTACGAGCAGTACTTC
CDR3: CASSLRTAPSYEQYF

J: TRBJ2-1
V: TRBV29-1
size: NA
D: TRBD2
DNA: TGCAGCGTTGATTTGGCTAGCGGGGGGCACTCGGATGAGCAGTTCTTC
CDR3: CSVDLASGGHSDEQFF

J: TRBJ1-4
V: TRBV27
size: few
D: NA
DNA: TGTGCCAGCGGGACCCGTGCAACTAATGAAAAACTGTTTTTT
CDR3: CASGTRATNEKLFF

J: TRBJ1-1
V: TRBV27
size: few
D: NA
DNA: TGTGCCAGCAGCTTGCACGGGGGTACTGAAGCTTTCTTT
CDR3: CASSLHGGTEAFF

J: TRBJ1-1
V: TRBV12-3/TRBV12-4
size: NA
D: NA
DNA: TGTGCCAGCAGTACATCCGGGGGAATCACTGAAGCTTTCTTT
CDR3: CASSTSGGITEAFF

J: TRBJ2-5
V: TRBV5-1
size: many
D: TRBD1
DNA: TGCGCCAGCAGCGGGACAGTCCAAGAGACCCAGTACTTC
CDR3: CASSGTVQETQYF

J: TRBJ2-1
V: TRBV18
size: few
D: TRBD2
DNA: TGTGCCAGCCGTCGTAGCGGGGACTCCTACAATGAGCAGTTCTTC
CDR3: CASRRSGDSYNEQFF

J: TRBJ2-7
V: TRBV12-3/TRBV12-4
size: NA
D: NA
DNA: TGTGCCAGCAGCCCGGAGTCCCCGGCTGGTCCGGCCGAGCAGTACTTC
CDR3: CASSPESPAGPAEQYF

J: TRBJ2-7
V: TRBV6-5
size: NA
D: NA
DNA: TGTGCCAGCAGTTCCTCGGCAGGGATAGGGCTATACTACGAGCAGTACTTC
CDR3: CASSSSAGIGLYYEQYF

J: TRBJ1-1
V: TRBV19
size: NA
D: TRBD1
DNA: TGTGCCAGTAGTATGGGACCAGGGACAGCCTCCAAGAACACTGAAGCTTTCTTT
CDR3: CASSMGPGTASKNTEAFF

J: TRBJ1-5
V: TRBV6-6
size: NA
D: NA
DNA: TGTGCCAGCAGAATCGACAGTAGTCAGCCCCAGCATTTT
CDR3: CASRIDSSQPQHF

J: TRBJ2-7
V: TRBV5-1
size: NA
D: NA
DNA: TGCGCCAGCAGCTTGGACAGGGGAGGCGAGCAGTACTTC
CDR3: CASSLDRGGEQYF

J: TRBJ2-5
V: TRBV5-1
size: NA
D: TRBD2
DNA: TGCGCCAGCAGCTTAAGCGGGAACCAAGAGACCCAGTACTTC
CDR3: CASSLSGNQETQYF

J: TRBJ2-1
V: TRBV20-1
size: NA
D: TRBD2
DNA: TGCAGTGCTGTCTACAGGGGACTAGCGGGGAGTTACTCCTACAATGAGCAGTTCTTC
CDR3: CSAVYRGLAGSYSYNEQFF

J: TRBJ2-1
V: TRBV10-1
size: few
D: TRBD2
DNA: TGCGCCAGCAGTGAGACTAGCGGACGCTACAATGAGCAGTTCTTC
CDR3: CASSETSGRYNEQFF

J: TRBJ1-6
V: TRBV2
size: few
D: NA
DNA: TGTGCCAGCAGCTTTAAGGGCAATTCACCCCTCCACTTT
CDR3: CASSFKGNSPLHF

J: TRBJ2-6
V: TRBV10-2
size: NA
D: NA
DNA: TGCGCCAGCAGTGAGTCGGGGATCTCTGGGGCCAACGTCCTGACTTTC
CDR3: CASSESGISGANVLTF

J: TRBJ1-2
V: TRBV20-1
size: few
D: TRBD1
DNA: TGCAGTGCTAGGGATGCCGGGACAGGGGTTGGTAATGGCTACACCTTC
CDR3: CSARDAGTGVGNGYTF

J: TRBJ2-7
V: TRBV11-2
size: NA
D: TRBD2
DNA: TGTGCCAGCAGCTTCCCACTAGCGGGAGACCTTCTTCTAAGCGAGCAGTACTTC
CDR3: CASSFPLAGDLLLSEQYF

J: TRBJ1-1
V: TRBV11-2
size: NA
D: NA
DNA: TGTGCCAGCAGCCCCCAACAGGGGAACACTGAAGCTTTCTTT
CDR3: CASSPQQGNTEAFF

J: TRBJ2-1
V: TRBV3-1
size: few
D: TRBD2
DNA: TGTGCCAGCAGCCCCTCCTGGCGGGGGGCAGACAATGAGCAGTTCTTC
CDR3: CASSPSWRGADNEQFF

J: TRBJ2-2
V: TRBV5-6
size: many
D: TRBD1
DNA: TGTGCCAGCAGAAGGGGACAGGTTGGCACCGGGGAGCTGTTTTTT
CDR3: CASRRGQVGTGELFF

J: TRBJ2-3
V: TRBV27
size: NA
D: TRBD1
DNA: TGTGCCAGCAGTTTCCGGTGGGGCAGGGGGCAAGATACGCAGTATTTT
CDR3: CASSFRWGRGQDTQYF

J: TRBJ1-2
V: TRBV5-1
size: many
D: NA
DNA: TGCGCCAGCAGCTTGGGGCAAGGCCACTATGGCTACACCTTC
CDR3: CASSLGQGHYGYTF

J: TRBJ1-2
V: TRBV12-3/TRBV12-4
size: NA
D: NA
DNA: TGTGCCAGCAGTAGAGAAGAGGTTGGCTACACCTTC
CDR3: CASSREEVGYTF

J: TRBJ2-2
V: TRBV27
size: NA
D: NA
DNA: TGTGCCAGCAGTTTATCGGCCCACAACACCGGGGAGCTGTTTTTT
CDR3: CASSLSAHNTGELFF

J: TRBJ1-2
V: TRBV6-5
size: few
D: NA
DNA: TGTGCCAGCAGTTACTCGAAGTACCCGGGGGGCTACACCTTC
CDR3: CASSYSKYPGGYTF

J: TRBJ1-5
V: TRBV5-6
size: many
D: NA
DNA: TGTGCCAGCAGTGGGGGGCCAAATCAGCCCCAGCATTTT
CDR3: CASSGGPNQPQHF

J: TRBJ2-3
V: TRBV5-5
size: NA
D: TRBD1
DNA: TGTGCCAGCAGCTTGGAGGGGGCGTTGGCTTGGGGCACAGATACGCAGTATTTT
CDR3: CASSLEGALAWGTDTQYF